This note documents a single T cell receptor beta chain sequence. Its specificity is not known. The sample belongs to a study of T cells in Graves' hyperthyroidism and ophthalmopathy. Overall study context: Once the initial diagnosis was made, peripheral blood was obtained before any treatment. Broader study findings: Most thyroid clonotypes expanded above 0.001 were also detected in blood.

TCR beta CDR3 regions were amplified from RNA transcripts. The HTBI primer set was used in a first-round RT-PCR of the TCR CDR3. TCRdb redid the calling of the multiplex PCR reads with MiXCR, one entry per CDR3 protein. The profile shows 500,000 or so distinct CDR3 sequences, about a sixth of them singletons. With 6 bases removed from V and 1 base from J, the gap between germline ends came to 18 bases. This CDR3 has 16 amino acids. From germline, CDR1 is MDHEN and CDR2 SYDVKM. The diagnoses drew upon clinical symptoms, serum thyroxine and TRAb, thyroid ultrasound and orbital computed tomography. The PBMCs were sourced from fresh peripheral blood (about 9.6 ml).

This clonotype was sampled from a woman under 30 with Graves' ophthalmopathy. V and J are TRBV28 and TRBJ1-1; perhaps TRBD1 as D (5 bases). Sequenced material: blood. CDR3 DNA: TGTGCCAGCAGGCTGGACACTTACTTAACGAACACTGAAGCTTTCTTT. Translation gives CASRLDTYLTNTEAFF. Full variable domain (rest looked up from reference TRBV28 and TRBJ1-1): DVKVTQSSRYLVKRTGEKVFLECVQDMDHENMFWYRQDPGLGLRLIYFSYDVKMKEKGDIPEGYSVSREKKERFSLILESASTNQTSMYLCASRLDTYLTNTEAFFGQGTRLTVV.